This paragraph covers one T cell receptor (beta chain) sequence. This specimen comes from a study of control samples from healthy donors and cancer patients. Germline values: CDR1 SGHTA, CDR2 FQGNSA. The length of the CDR3 is 14 residues. The J segment lost 7 bases and the V segment lost 5 bases, leaving 9 bases of the junction unmatched. Measured with immunoSEQ multiplex PCR; TCRdb has only the in-frame clones, and not every one. The repertoire holds 130,000 or so clones, roughly 89% seen once, with approximately 8% in the top ten. The sequenced sample was PBMCs. This chain links TRBV7-2 with TRBJ2-5; 8 nucleotides line up with TRBD1. The source is a man in his fifties with head and neck cancer. This CDR3 is CASSQGAVVWTQYF. In DNA form, the CDR3 reads TGTGCCAGCAGCCAGGGGGCAGTCGTCTGGACCCAGTACTTC.